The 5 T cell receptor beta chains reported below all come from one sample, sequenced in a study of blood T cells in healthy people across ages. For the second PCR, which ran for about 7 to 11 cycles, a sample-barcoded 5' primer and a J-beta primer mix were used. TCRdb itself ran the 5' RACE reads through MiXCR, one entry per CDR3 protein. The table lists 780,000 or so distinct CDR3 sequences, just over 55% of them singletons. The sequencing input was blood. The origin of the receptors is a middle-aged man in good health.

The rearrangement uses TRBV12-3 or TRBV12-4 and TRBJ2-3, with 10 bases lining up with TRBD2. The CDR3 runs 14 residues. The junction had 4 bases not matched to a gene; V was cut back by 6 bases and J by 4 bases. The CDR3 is CASRPSGGPDTQYF. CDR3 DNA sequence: TGTGCCAGCAGGCCTAGCGGGGGCCCAGATACGCAGTATTTT.

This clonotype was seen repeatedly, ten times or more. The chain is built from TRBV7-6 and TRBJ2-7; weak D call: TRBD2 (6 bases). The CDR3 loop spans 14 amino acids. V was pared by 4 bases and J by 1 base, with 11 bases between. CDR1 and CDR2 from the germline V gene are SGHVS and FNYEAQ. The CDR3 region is CASSSAGGSYEQYF. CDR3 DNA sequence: TGTGCCAGCAGCTCAGCGGGTGGGTCCTACGAGCAGTACTTC.

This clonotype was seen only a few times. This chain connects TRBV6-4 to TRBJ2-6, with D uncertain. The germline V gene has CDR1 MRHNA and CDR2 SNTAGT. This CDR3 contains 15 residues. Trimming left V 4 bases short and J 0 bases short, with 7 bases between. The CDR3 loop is CASSAEASGANVLTF. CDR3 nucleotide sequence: TGTGCCAGCAGTGCCGAAGCCTCTGGGGCCAACGTCCTGACTTTC.

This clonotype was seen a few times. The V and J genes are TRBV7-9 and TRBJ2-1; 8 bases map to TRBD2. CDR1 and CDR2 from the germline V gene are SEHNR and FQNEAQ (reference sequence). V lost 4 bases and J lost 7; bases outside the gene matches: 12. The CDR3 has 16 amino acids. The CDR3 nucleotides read TGTGCCAGCAGCTGGTTAGCGGGATTAGAGTTGAATGAGCAGTTCTTC. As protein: CASSWLAGLELNEQFF.

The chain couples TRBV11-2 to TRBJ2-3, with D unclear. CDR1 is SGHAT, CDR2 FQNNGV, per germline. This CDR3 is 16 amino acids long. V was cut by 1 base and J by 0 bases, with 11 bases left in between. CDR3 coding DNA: TGTGCCAGCAGCTTAGTCCCTGTATCCAGCACAGATACGCAGTATTTT. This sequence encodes CASSLVPVSSTDTQYF.